Each of the 24 T cell receptor beta chains below was sequenced from the same sample in a study of T cells expressing NK-cell markers. TCRdb re-analyzed the 5' RACE reads; it lists each CDR3 protein once, without DNA. In all, the sample yields 440,000 or so distinct CDR3 sequences. Sequencing used blood T cells: a sorted CD56 or NKG2C T cell subset, CD4+ or CD8+ T cells, or bulk PBMC T cells (not recorded which). These TCRs come from a woman between 18 and 70 years old in good health.

The chain links TRBV20-1 to TRBJ2-5. This CDR3 has 13 amino acids. Germline V gives CDR1 DFQATT, CDR2 SNEGSKA (reference sequence). The chain's CDR3 is CSARASHQETQYF.

V is TRBV12-3 or TRBV12-4 and J is TRBJ1-1. The CDR3 length is 15 residues. CDR3 protein: CASSQGQVMNTEAFF.

V and J are TRBV20-1 and TRBJ2-1; the D call from TCRdb, TRBD2, cannot be confirmed without DNA. The CDR3 is 14 amino acids. Germline CDR1 reads DFQATT; CDR2 reads SNEGSKA (reference sequence). CDR3 region: CSASGSLSYNEQFF.

The rearrangement links TRBV12-3 or TRBV12-4 to TRBJ2-1; TCRdb's D call of TRBD2 is untestable without DNA. This CDR3 spans 14 amino acids. CDR3 sequence: CASTLGEVRNEQFF.

The CDR3 loop is CATSDPAGGQSAETQYF. V and J are TRBV24-1 and TRBJ2-5; TCRdb selects TRBD1, and the lack of DNA leaves this call unchecked. This CDR3 is 17 amino acids long. Germline lookup yields CDR1 KGHDR and CDR2 SFDVKD.

The chain combines TRBV9 with TRBJ2-5; TCRdb returns TRBD1, unconfirmable since there is no DNA. Germline V lookup: CDR1 SGDLS, CDR2 YYNGEE. This CDR3 is 14 amino acids long. The CDR3 spells CASSVRQGRETQYF. Full variable domain (missing parts from reference TRBV9 and TRBJ2-5): DSGVTQTPKHLITATGQRVTLRCSPRSGDLSVYWYQQSLDQGLQFLIQYYNGEERAKGNILERFSAQQFPDLHSELNLSSLELGDSALYFCASSVRQGRETQYFGPGTRLLVL.

The V call is TRBV2, the J call TRBJ2-7. The CDR3 is 11 amino acids. Germline CDR1 and CDR2: SNHLY and FYNNEI. The CDR3 spells CASILNTEQYF.

J is TRBJ2-7 and V is TRBV6-5; TCRdb reports TRBD1, a call that lacks DNA to check it against. CDR3 length: 16 amino acids. Germline V CDR1 and CDR2: MNHEY, SVGAGI. This CDR3 reads CASSYSIVMGGYEQYF.

CDR3 region: CASSLLGQYGYTF. The chain has TRBV7-3 and TRBJ1-2. The V gene's germline CDR1 is SGHTA and CDR2 FQGTGA. The CDR3 totals 13 residues.

The chain employs TRBV4-2 and TRBJ2-7; TCRdb proposes TRBD2, but this gene call is untestable without DNA. The germline gives CDR1 LGHNA, CDR2 YNFKEQ. The CDR3 totals 16 residues. CDR3 loop: CASSQRTSGNVYEQYF.

V and J are TRBV19 and TRBJ2-1; the TCRdb call, TRBD1, lacks DNA for checking. This CDR3 is built from 15 residues. Germline CDR1 and CDR2: LNHDA and SQIVND (reference sequence). The CDR3 region is CASSIGNRGFGEQFF.

The J gene is TRBJ1-1, the V gene TRBV12-3 or TRBV12-4. This CDR3 is 11 amino acids long. This CDR3 is CASSLYTEAFF.

The V and J genes are TRBV12-3 or TRBV12-4 and TRBJ1-2. The CDR3 runs to 12 residues. CDR3: CASTNRLYGYTF.

This sequence joins TRBV29-1 and TRBJ2-3. Germline V gene data show CDR1 as SQVTM and CDR2 as ANQGSEA. The CDR3 runs 12 residues. The CDR3 sequence is CSVVASTDTQYF.

The V gene is TRBV5-4, the J gene TRBJ1-2; lacking DNA, the TRBD1 call made by TCRdb goes unchecked. The CDR3 runs 14 residues. CDR1 is SGHNT and CDR2 is YYREEE in the germline V gene (reference sequence). This chain's CDR3 is CASSLRQENYGYTF. The full variable domain, in which reference TRBV5-4 and TRBJ1-2 provide the parts outside the CDR3, is ETGVTQSPTHLIKTRGQQVTLRCSSQSGHNTVSWYQQALGQGPQFIFQYYREEENGRGNFPPRFSGLQFPNYSSELNVNALELDDSALYLCASSLRQENYGYTFGSGTRLTVV.

The CDR3 protein is CSARVRLSSSYNEQFF. The rearrangement uses TRBV20-1 and TRBJ2-1. The CDR3 contains 16 residues. Germline V gene sequence: CDR1 DFQATT, CDR2 SNEGSKA (reference sequence).

The chain joins TRBV29-1 to TRBJ1-1. Germline V gene data show CDR1 as SQVTM and CDR2 as ANQGSEA. This CDR3 region has 15 residues. CDR3: CSVDGVGGMNTEAFF.

The chain links TRBV28 to TRBJ2-7; TCRdb picks TRBD1, but there is no DNA to check that call. CDR3 length: 16 residues. The germline V gene encodes CDR1 MDHEN and CDR2 SYDVKM. The CDR3 here is CASSTLTGVDPYEQYF. The full variable domain, with the rest looked up from reference TRBV28 and TRBJ2-7, is DVKVTQSSRYLVKRTGEKVFLECVQDMDHENMFWYRQDPGLGLRLIYFSYDVKMKEKGDIPEGYSVSREKKERFSLILESASTNQTSMYLCASSTLTGVDPYEQYFGPGTRLTVT.

The rearrangement joins TRBV7-3 to TRBJ2-5. The germline V gene has CDR1 SGHTA and CDR2 FQGTGA. There are 14 residues in the CDR3. The CDR3 region is CASSLTGSRETQYF.

The chain combines TRBV28 with TRBJ2-7; the TRBD2 assignment by TCRdb is unverifiable without DNA. The CDR3 is 18 residues long. Germline-derived CDR1 and CDR2 are MDHEN and SYDVKM. CDR3 region: CASSLSPLAGASSYEQYF.

V gene TRBV7-8 combines with J gene TRBJ2-5; checking the TCRdb D call of TRBD2 is not possible without DNA. Germline CDR1 and CDR2: SGHVS and FQNEAQ. CDR3 length equals 19 residues. This CDR3 is CASSTSMLAGDTRRETQYF.

J is TRBJ1-2 and V is TRBV20-1; TCRdb selects TRBD1, and the lack of DNA leaves this call unchecked. Per germline, CDR1 DFQATT and CDR2 SNEGSKA (reference sequence). The CDR3 consists of 17 residues. The CDR3: CSARDDFGTSNPYGYTF.

The chain links TRBV6-5 to TRBJ2-7; TCRdb calls TRBD1, which cannot be checked without DNA. The germline V gene encodes CDR1 MNHEY and CDR2 SVGAGI. The CDR3 is made up of 15 amino acids. This CDR3 reads CASSLRAIGGYEQYF.

V and J are TRBV7-6 and TRBJ1-6. The CDR3 is made up of 15 amino acids. The germline CDR1 and CDR2 sequences are SGHVS and FNYEAQ. The CDR3 sequence: CASSLFSSYNSPLHF.